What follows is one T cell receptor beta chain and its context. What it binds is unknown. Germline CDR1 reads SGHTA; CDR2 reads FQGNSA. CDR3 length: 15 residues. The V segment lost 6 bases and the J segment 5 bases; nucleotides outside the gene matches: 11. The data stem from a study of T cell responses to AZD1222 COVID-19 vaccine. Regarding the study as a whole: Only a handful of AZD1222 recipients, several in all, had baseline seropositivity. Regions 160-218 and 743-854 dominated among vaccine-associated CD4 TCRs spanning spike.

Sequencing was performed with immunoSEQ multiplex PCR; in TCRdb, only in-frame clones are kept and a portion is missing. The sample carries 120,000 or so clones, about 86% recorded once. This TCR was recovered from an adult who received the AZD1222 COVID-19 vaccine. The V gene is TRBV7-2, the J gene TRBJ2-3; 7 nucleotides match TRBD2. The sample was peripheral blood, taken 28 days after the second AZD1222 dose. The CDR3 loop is CASREPGLLVDTQYF. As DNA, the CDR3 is TGTGCCAGCAGGGAGCCGGGACTACTCGTAGATACGCAGTATTTT. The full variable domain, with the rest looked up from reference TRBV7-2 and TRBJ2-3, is GAGVSQSPSNKVTEKGKDVELRCDPISGHTALYWYRQSLGQGLEFLIYFQGNSAPDKSGLPSDRFSAERTGGSVSTLTIQRTQQEDSAVYLCASREPGLLVDTQYFGPGTRLTVL.